This T cell receptor (beta chain) came from a study of CD8 T cells in Susac syndrome. TCR beta sequencing covered blood CD8+ and CD4+ T cells. The CD8+ and CD4+ T cells were negatively isolated, with the TEMRA cells enriched by FACS. This CDR3 is built from 12 residues. Looked up from germline, CDR1 is LGHDT and CDR2 is YNNKEL (reference sequence). V dropped 3 bases and J dropped 4 bases, with 6 bases sitting between them. An amount of RNA that ranged from roughly 0.5 to 1 ug was reverse transcribed with random hexamers. Across 54 Vbeta and 13 Jbeta, TCR beta CDR3 was amplified with immunoSEQ multiplex PCR. TCRdb re-called the immunoSEQ multiplex PCR reads through MiXCR, storing one row per CDR3 protein. The sample holds 100,000 to 150,000 distinct CDR3 sequences, about 95% seen once.

The TCR originated in a human donor in good health. The rearrangement uses TRBV3-1 and TRBJ2-5; D uncertain. Specimen: CD4+ T cells from PBMCs. The CDR3 sequence is CASSQLLETQYF. For the CDR3, the DNA is TGTGCCAGCAGCCAGCTGTTAGAGACCCAGTACTTC.